This T cell receptor beta chain was recovered during a study of STAT5B mutations in CD4+ large granular lymphocyte leukemia. This CDR3 has 10 residues. TCRdb keeps only in-frame clones here, not all; method: immunoSEQ multiplex PCR. The sample yields around 26,000 clones, 74% seen once. This TCR came from a human donor in good health. Specimen: CD4+ T cells from blood buffy coats. The chain is built from TRBV21-1 and TRBJ1-4. TRBV21-1 is marked as a pseudogene. CDR3 sequence: CASSKWRQFF. CDR3 nucleotide sequence: TGTGCCAGCAGCAAATGGCGGCAGTTTTTT.